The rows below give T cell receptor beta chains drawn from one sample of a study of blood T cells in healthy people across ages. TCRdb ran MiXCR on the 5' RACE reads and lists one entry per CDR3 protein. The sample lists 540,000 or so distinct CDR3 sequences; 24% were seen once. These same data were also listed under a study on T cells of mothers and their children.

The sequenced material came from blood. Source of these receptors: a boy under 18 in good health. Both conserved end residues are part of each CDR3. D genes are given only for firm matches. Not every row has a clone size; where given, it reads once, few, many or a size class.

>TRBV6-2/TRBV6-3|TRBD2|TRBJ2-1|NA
TGTGCCAGCAGTTACCTGGGACTAGCGGGAGTTACCTACAATGAGCAGTTCTTC
CASSYLGLAGVTYNEQFF
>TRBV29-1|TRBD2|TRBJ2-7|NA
TGCAGCGTGACAGGACTAGCTCGAGAGCAGTACTTC
CSVTGLAREQYF
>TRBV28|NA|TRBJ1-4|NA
TGTGCCAGCAGTTTACAGAGGGAAAAACTGTTTTTT
CASSLQREKLFF
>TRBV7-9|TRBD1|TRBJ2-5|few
TGTGCCAGCAGCCGATGGGACAGATTCCAAGAGACCCAGTACTTC
CASSRWDRFQETQYF
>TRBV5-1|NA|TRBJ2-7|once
TGCGCCAGCAGCTTGATTCAAGGAAGAGGGAACGAGCAGTACTTC
CASSLIQGRGNEQYF
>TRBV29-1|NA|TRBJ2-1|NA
TGCAGCGGCTGGGGGGTAAACGAAGGCTCCTACAATGAGCAGTTCTTC
CSGWGVNEGSYNEQFF
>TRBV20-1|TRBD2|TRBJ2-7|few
TGCAGTGCTAGGGGGACTACCTACAATGTGGGATTATACGAGCAGTACTTC
CSARGTTYNVGLYEQYF
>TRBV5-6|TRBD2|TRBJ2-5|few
TGTGCCAGCAGCTTGGCCGGGAGGTTGGGAGAGACCCAGTACTTC
CASSLAGRLGETQYF
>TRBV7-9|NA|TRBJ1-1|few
TGTGCCAGCAGCTCGTCTCGGGGGAGAAATGAAGCTTTCTTT
CASSSSRGRNEAFF
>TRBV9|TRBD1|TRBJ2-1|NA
TGTGCCAGCAGCGCGCAGGGGGCTTTGAGCAATGAGCAGTTCTTC
CASSAQGALSNEQFF
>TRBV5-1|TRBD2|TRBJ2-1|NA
TGCGCCAGCAGCCGGGGGGGGGACTCCTACAATGAGCAGTTCTTC
CASSRGGDSYNEQFF
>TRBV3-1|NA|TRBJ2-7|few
TGTGCCAGCAGCCACGGTCCATGGATAAACTACGAGCAGTACTTC
CASSHGPWINYEQYF
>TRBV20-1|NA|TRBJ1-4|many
TGCAGTGCTAGGCCGGGACCGAATAATGAAAAACTGTTTTTT
CSARPGPNNEKLFF
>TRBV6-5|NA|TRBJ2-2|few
TGTGCCAGCAGTTTCGACCCTGTAGCGGCGAACACCGGGGAGCTGTTTTTT
CASSFDPVAANTGELFF
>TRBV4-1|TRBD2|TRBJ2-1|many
TGCGCCAGCAGCCAAGATGGAGCGCTAGCGGGGGGGCCATATGAGCAGTTCTTC
CASSQDGALAGGPYEQFF
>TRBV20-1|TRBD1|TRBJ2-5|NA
TGCAGTGCTAGAGATCTGGACAGGGCCGAGACCCAGTACTTC
CSARDLDRAETQYF
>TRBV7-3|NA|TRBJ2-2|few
TGTGCCAGCAGCTTTCAGGCGACCACGAACACCGGGGAGCTGTTTTTT
CASSFQATTNTGELFF
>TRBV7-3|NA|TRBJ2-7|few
TGTGCCAGCAGCCTCCCAACGGGTGACAGATTATACGAGCAGTACTTC
CASSLPTGDRLYEQYF
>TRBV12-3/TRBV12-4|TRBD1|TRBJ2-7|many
TGTGCCAGCAGTCCGTGGGGGACAGGGTTACACGAGCAGTACTTC
CASSPWGTGLHEQYF
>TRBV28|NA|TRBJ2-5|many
TGTGCCAGCAGTTTAGGGGAGGAAGAGACCCAGTACTTC
CASSLGEEETQYF
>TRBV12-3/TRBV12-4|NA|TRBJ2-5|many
TGTGCCAGCAGGCTGGGACGGACCCAGTACTTC
CASRLGRTQYF
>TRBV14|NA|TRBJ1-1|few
TGTGCCAGCAGCCAAGACGGGGGCATGAACACTGAAGCTTTCTTT
CASSQDGGMNTEAFF
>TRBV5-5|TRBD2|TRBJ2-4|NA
TGTGCCAGCAGCCTTCTAGCGGGGACCAAAAACATTCAGTACTTC
CASSLLAGTKNIQYF
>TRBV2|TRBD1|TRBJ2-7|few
TGTGCCAGCAGTGAAATGACAGGGGCTCTCACCTACGAGCAGTACTTC
CASSEMTGALTYEQYF
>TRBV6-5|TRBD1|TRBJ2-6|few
TGTGCCAGCAGTTCCCAGGGGGCGCGCGGGGCCAACGTCCTGACTTTC
CASSSQGARGANVLTF
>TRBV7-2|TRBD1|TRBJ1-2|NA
TGTGCCAGCAGCTCCTACGGACAGGGGGCTTTGGACTATGGCTACACCTTC
CASSSYGQGALDYGYTF
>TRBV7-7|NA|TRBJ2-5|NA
TGTGCTAGCAGCCCCGTCCCCCAAGAGACCCAGTACTTC
CASSPVPQETQYF
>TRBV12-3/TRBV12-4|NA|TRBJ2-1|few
TGTGCCAGCAAGGGACCCTGGGGGAATGAGCAGTTCTTC
CASKGPWGNEQFF
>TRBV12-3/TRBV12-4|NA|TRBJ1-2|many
TGTGCCAGCAGTTTGACGCAGAGCTATGGCTACACCTTC
CASSLTQSYGYTF
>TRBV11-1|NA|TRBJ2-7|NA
TGTGCCGGCAGCTTAACCGGGGCCTACGAGCAGTACTTC
CAGSLTGAYEQYF
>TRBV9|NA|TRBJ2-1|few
TGTGCCAGCAGCGTAGATCACTCGTCGTCCTACAATGAGCAGTTCTTC
CASSVDHSSSYNEQFF
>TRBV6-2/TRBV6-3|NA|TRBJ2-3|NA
TGTGCCAGCAGTTATCCTGGCGGAACAGATACGCAGTATTTT
CASSYPGGTDTQYF